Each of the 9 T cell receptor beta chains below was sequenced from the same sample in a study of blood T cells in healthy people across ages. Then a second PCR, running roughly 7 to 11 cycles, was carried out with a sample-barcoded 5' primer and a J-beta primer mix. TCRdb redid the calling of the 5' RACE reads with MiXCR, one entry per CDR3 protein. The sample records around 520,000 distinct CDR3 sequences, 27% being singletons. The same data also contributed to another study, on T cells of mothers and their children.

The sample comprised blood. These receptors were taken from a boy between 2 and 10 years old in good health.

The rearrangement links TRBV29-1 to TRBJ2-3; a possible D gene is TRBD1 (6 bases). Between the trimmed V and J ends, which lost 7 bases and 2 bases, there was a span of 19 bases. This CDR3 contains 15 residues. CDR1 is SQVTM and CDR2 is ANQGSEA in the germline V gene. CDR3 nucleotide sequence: TGCAGCGCCGAAACAGGGCCTGCCTCCACAGATACGCAGTATTTT. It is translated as CSAETGPASTDTQYF.

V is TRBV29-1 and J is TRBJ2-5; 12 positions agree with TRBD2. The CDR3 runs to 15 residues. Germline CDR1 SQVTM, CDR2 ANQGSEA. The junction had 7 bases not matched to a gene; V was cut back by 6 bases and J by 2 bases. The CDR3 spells CSVFRLAGEQETQYF. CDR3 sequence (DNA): TGCAGCGTATTTAGACTAGCGGGGGAACAAGAGACCCAGTACTTC.

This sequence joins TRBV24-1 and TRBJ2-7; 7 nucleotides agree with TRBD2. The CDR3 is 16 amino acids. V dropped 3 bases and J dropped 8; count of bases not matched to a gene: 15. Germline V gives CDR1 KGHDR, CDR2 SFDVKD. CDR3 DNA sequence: TGTGCCACCAGTGATCCCAGGGAGGGTGGTTCTACGAAGCAGTACTTC. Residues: CATSDPREGGSTKQYF.

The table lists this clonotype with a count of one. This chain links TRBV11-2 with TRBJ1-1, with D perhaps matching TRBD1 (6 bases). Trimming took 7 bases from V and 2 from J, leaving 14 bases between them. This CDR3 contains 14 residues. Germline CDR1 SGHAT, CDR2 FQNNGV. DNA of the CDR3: TGTGCCAGCACAGGGGATCCGAGCAACACTGAAGCTTTCTTT. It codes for CASTGDPSNTEAFF. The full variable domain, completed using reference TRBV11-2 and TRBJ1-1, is EAGVAQSPRYKIIEKRQSVAFWCNPISGHATLYWYQQILGQGPKLLIQFQNNGVVDDSQLPKDRFSAERLKGVDSTLKIQPAKLEDSAVYLCASTGDPSNTEAFFGQGTRLTVV.

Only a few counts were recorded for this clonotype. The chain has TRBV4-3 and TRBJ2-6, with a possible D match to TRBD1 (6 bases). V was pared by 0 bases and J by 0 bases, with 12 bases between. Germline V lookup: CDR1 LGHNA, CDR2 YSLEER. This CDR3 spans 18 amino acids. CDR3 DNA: TGCGCCAGCAGCCAAGACGAACAGGGCGTCTCTGGGGCCAACGTCCTGACTTTC. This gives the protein CASSQDEQGVSGANVLTF.

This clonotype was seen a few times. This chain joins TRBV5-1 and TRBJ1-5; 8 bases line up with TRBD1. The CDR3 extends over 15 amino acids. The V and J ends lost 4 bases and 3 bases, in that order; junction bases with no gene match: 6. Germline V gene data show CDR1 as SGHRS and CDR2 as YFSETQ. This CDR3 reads CASSPTGEPNQPQHF. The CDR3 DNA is TGCGCCAGCAGCCCGACAGGGGAGCCCAATCAGCCCCAGCATTTT.

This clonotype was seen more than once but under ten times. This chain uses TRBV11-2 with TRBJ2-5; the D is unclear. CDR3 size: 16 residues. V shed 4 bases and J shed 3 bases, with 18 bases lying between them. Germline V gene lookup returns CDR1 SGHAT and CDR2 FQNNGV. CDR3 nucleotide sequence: TGTGCCAGCAGCTCACTAAGAAACCTCAAGGAAGAGACCCAGTACTTC. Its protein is CASSSLRNLKEETQYF.

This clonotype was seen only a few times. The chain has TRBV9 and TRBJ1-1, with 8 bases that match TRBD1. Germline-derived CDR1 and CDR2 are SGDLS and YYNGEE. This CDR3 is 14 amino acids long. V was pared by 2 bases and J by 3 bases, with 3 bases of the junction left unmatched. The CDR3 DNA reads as TGTGCCAGCAGCGTGGGGGGACAGGACACTGAAGCTTTCTTT. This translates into CASSVGGQDTEAFF.

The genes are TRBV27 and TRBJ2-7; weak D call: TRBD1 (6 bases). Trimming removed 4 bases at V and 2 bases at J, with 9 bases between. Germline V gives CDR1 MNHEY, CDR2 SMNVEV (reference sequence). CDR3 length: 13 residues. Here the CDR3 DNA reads TGTGCCAGCAGTTCAGGGGCGGCCTACGAGCAGTACTTC. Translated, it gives CASSSGAAYEQYF.